The 24 T cell receptor beta chains listed next were all sequenced from one sample in a study of T cells in Graves' hyperthyroidism and ophthalmopathy. RNA transcripts yielded amplified TCR beta CDR3 regions. Initially, a first-round RT-PCR of the TCR CDR3 employed the HTBI primer set. TCRdb re-derived calls from the multiplex PCR reads in MiXCR, one entry per CDR3 protein. The sample includes about 260,000 distinct CDR3 sequences, around 25% of them seen just once. The sample taken for sequencing was blood. Source of these receptors: a man aged 40-49 years with Graves' hyperthyroidism that later progressed to Graves' ophthalmopathy.

V usage is TRBV6-5 and J usage is TRBJ2-7, with TRBD1 identical over 10 bases. Trimming at V came to 0 bases and at J to 4 bases, leaving 6 bases not matched to a gene. CDR3 length: 16 residues. CDR1 is MNHEY, CDR2 SVGAGI, per germline. CDR3: CASSYSGGTGAYEQYF. CDR3 coding DNA: TGTGCCAGCAGTTACTCGGGGGGGACAGGGGCTTACGAGCAGTACTTC.

This clonotype has a count of ten or more. The genes are TRBV28 and TRBJ1-2; the match to TRBD1 covers 12 bases. Germline V gene lookup returns CDR1 MDHEN and CDR2 SYDVKM. The CDR3 is made up of 18 amino acids. V shed 3 bases, J shed 7 bases, and the junction held 15 bases outside the gene matches. The CDR3 loop is CASSFVSLGQGARRGYTF. The CDR3, as DNA: TGTGCCAGCAGTTTCGTTTCTTTGGGACAGGGGGCGAGGCGTGGCTACACCTTC.

This clonotype was detected many times. The chain joins TRBV11-2 to TRBJ1-1; TRBD1 agrees at 9 bases. Trimming removed 3 bases from V and 0 bases from J; junction bases left unmatched: 5. This CDR3 is 16 amino acids long. The germline CDR1 and CDR2 sequences are SGHAT and FQNNGV. CDR3 DNA sequence: TGTGCCAGCAGCTTCGACAGGGGGGAAATGAACACTGAAGCTTTCTTT. Translated: CASSFDRGEMNTEAFF.

This clonotype occurred many times. The chain uses TRBV19 and TRBJ1-2; D is ambiguous. V shed 6 bases and J shed 2 bases, with 10 bases lying between them. There are 13 residues in the CDR3. Germline CDR1 reads LNHDA; CDR2 reads SQIVND (reference sequence). The CDR3 loop reads CASRFGANYGYTF. CDR3 in DNA: TGTGCCAGTAGGTTCGGCGCGAACTATGGCTACACCTTC.

The table lists this clonotype with many counts. This chain uses TRBV10-3 with TRBJ1-1, with TRBD1 as a possible D gene (5 bases). CDR1 is ENHRY, CDR2 SYGVKD, per germline. Trimming left V 9 bases short and J 0 bases short, with 8 bases between. This CDR3 has 12 residues. The CDR3, as DNA: TGTGCCATTCGACAGATGAACACTGAAGCTTTCTTT. It translates to CAIRQMNTEAFF.

This chain links TRBV12-3 or TRBV12-4 with TRBJ2-5; TRBD2 might be the D (6 bases). Trimming removed 1 base from V and 2 bases from J, with 11 bases in between. The CDR3 covers 15 residues. CDR3: CASSLGGLLQETQYF. The CDR3 bases are TGTGCCAGCAGTTTAGGCGGACTACTACAAGAGACCCAGTACTTC.

This clonotype was recorded at least ten times. The genes are TRBV14 and TRBJ2-5; D may be TRBD2 (5 bases). Per the germline V gene, CDR1 is SGHDN and CDR2 is FVKESK. V was cut by 4 bases and J by 4 bases, with 19 bases left in between. The CDR3 consists of 16 residues. The CDR3 coding sequence is TGTGCCAGCAGCCTACTTAGAGGGCAAAGACCAGAGACCCAGTACTTC. Protein product: CASSLLRGQRPETQYF.

This clonotype occurred a few times. CDR3 sequence (DNA): TGTGCCAGCAGTGGGGGATCTTCGGGACACCTGGAAGCTTTCTTT. Its translation: CASSGGSSGHLEAFF. V is TRBV6-1 and J is TRBJ1-1, with D maybe TRBD1 (6 bases). Looked up from germline, CDR1 is MNHNS and CDR2 is SASEGT. The CDR3 length is 15 residues. V lost 4 bases and J lost 8, with 20 bases in between.

This clonotype was counted ten times or more. The J gene is TRBJ2-5, the V gene TRBV12-3 or TRBV12-4; a possible D gene is TRBD1 (6 bases). The germline V and J ends were trimmed by 7 bases and 1 base, with 13 bases remaining between them. The CDR3 covers 14 residues. The CDR3 loop reads CASTRTASQETQYF. CDR3 DNA sequence: TGTGCCAGCACCCGGACAGCGTCCCAAGAGACCCAGTACTTC.

Ten or more counts support this clonotype. The J gene is TRBJ1-5, the V gene TRBV30, with D maybe TRBD1 (5 bases). The CDR3 sequence is 14 residues long. Trimming pared 0 bases from V and 2 bases from J, leaving 8 bases between. Germline V gives CDR1 GTSNPN, CDR2 SVGIG (reference sequence). CDR3 sequence (DNA): TGTGCCTGGAGTGTAGGAGGGGGCAATCAGCCCCAGCATTTT. The encoded protein is CAWSVGGGNQPQHF.

This clonotype was observed many times. The J gene is TRBJ2-7, the V gene TRBV6-5, with TRBD1 matching 8 bases. Per germline, CDR1 MNHEY and CDR2 SVGAGI. The CDR3 is 15 amino acids. V lost 6 bases and J lost 2; bases outside the gene matches: 9. In DNA form, the CDR3 reads TGTGCCAGCAGACAACTTCGGGACAGGACCTACGAGCAGTACTTC. Translating it yields CASRQLRDRTYEQYF.

This clonotype was observed many times. The V gene is TRBV6-2 or TRBV6-3, the J gene TRBJ1-1; D not resolved. The V and J ends lost 0 bases and 11 bases respectively, with 10 bases between them. Germline V CDR1 and CDR2: MNHEY, SVGEGT. CDR3 length: 12 amino acids. The CDR3 spells CASSYSSREAFF. The CDR3 region has the DNA TGTGCCAGCAGTTACTCGTCCCGGGAGGCTTTCTTT.

This clonotype was recorded many times. The J gene is TRBJ2-7, the V gene TRBV6-4; a possible D gene is TRBD1 (6 bases). The CDR3 spans 11 residues. The V gene's germline CDR1 is MRHNA and CDR2 SNTAGT. V lost 11 bases to trimming and J lost 1 base, with 9 bases between them. The CDR3: CAHGQSYEQYF. The CDR3 DNA sequence: TGTGCCCACGGACAGTCCTACGAGCAGTACTTC.

V and J are TRBV6-5 and TRBJ2-7; D is uncertain. The CDR3 is 16 residues long. The V and J ends lost 2 bases and 3 bases respectively, with 17 bases between them. Germline assignment: CDR1 MNHEY and CDR2 SVGAGI. The CDR3 here is CASSYEVENPYYEQYF. The CDR3 DNA follows: TGTGCCAGCAGTTACGAGGTTGAAAACCCTTACTACGAGCAGTACTTC.

This clonotype was detected ten times or more. This chain connects TRBV20-1 to TRBJ1-1; TRBD1 matches at 8 bases. V shed 0 bases and J 5 bases; nucleotides not matched to a gene: 14. The CDR3 has 17 amino acids. Looked up from germline, CDR1 is DFQATT and CDR2 is SNEGSKA (reference sequence). The CDR3 sequence is CSARDRGRGRRGTEAFF. Written as DNA, the CDR3 is TGCAGTGCTAGAGATAGAGGCAGGGGGCGTAGGGGAACTGAAGCTTTCTTT.

This clonotype was counted many times. The chain is built from TRBV11-2 and TRBJ2-5; a weak D match, TRBD1 (6 bases). The CDR3 totals 14 residues. With 4 bases removed from V and 1 base from J, the gap between germline ends came to 10 bases. CDR1 is SGHAT, CDR2 FQNNGV, per germline. The CDR3 coding sequence is TGTGCCAGCAGCTCTAACAGGGTCCAAGAGACCCAGTACTTC. Its protein is CASSSNRVQETQYF.

The chain has TRBV6-2 or TRBV6-3 and TRBJ2-7, with TRBD1 matching over 8 bases. CDR3 length: 15 amino acids. V shed 3 bases and J 7 bases; nucleotides not matched to a gene: 11. The germline CDR1 and CDR2 sequences are MNHEY and SVGEGT. The CDR3 DNA follows: TGTGCCAGCAGTTATTCGGGACAGGCTACGTGGGAGCAGTACTTC. The encoded protein is CASSYSGQATWEQYF.

This clonotype appeared many times. This sequence joins TRBV19 and TRBJ1-5; D possibly corresponds to TRBD1 (5 bases). Germline V gives CDR1 LNHDA, CDR2 SQIVND (reference sequence). CDR3 length: 16 residues. Trimming removed 5 bases at V and 0 bases at J, with 14 bases between. The chain's CDR3 is CASSFPTVYSNQPQHF. The CDR3 DNA is TGTGCCAGTAGTTTCCCGACAGTTTATAGCAATCAGCCCCAGCATTTT.

V usage is TRBV7-8 and J usage is TRBJ1-2, with 10 bases lining up with TRBD1. CDR1 is SGHVS, CDR2 FQNEAQ, per germline. This CDR3 contains 15 residues. J was trimmed by 7 bases and V by 5 bases; bases with no gene match: 10. The CDR3 is CASSPRDRGTLGYTF. CDR3 nucleotides: TGTGCCAGCAGCCCCCGGGACAGGGGAACCCTTGGCTACACCTTC.

The chain couples TRBV6-5 to TRBJ2-7, with 10 bases matching TRBD1. The CDR3 has 16 residues. Trimming took 0 bases from V and 4 from J; bases not matched to a gene: 6. Germline V gives CDR1 MNHEY, CDR2 SVGAGI. The DNA for the CDR3 is TGTGCCAGCAGTTACTCTGGACAGGGGGGCGGGTACGAGCAGTACTTC. Translating gives CASSYSGQGGGYEQYF.

This chain links TRBV4-1 with TRBJ1-6; tentatively, D is TRBD1 (6 bases). CDR1 is MGHRA and CDR2 is YSYEKL in the germline V gene. The CDR3 is made up of 19 amino acids. The V end was cut by 3 bases, the J end by 10 bases, with 28 bases between. CDR3 in amino acids: CASSQPYGGSGGRGSPLHF. In DNA, the CDR3 is TGCGCCAGCAGCCAGCCATACGGAGGGTCCGGGGGGCGCGGATCACCCCTCCACTTT.

This clonotype was recorded many times. V is TRBV20-1 and J is TRBJ2-7; D call uncertain. The germline V gene encodes CDR1 DFQATT and CDR2 SNEGSKA (reference sequence). Trimming stripped 3 bases from V and 3 bases from J, with 6 bases between. This CDR3 has 11 residues. In DNA form, the CDR3 reads TGCAGTGCTAGCCGGTACTACGAGCAGTACTTC. This codes for CSASRYYEQYF.

The table lists this clonotype with many counts. V is TRBV5-6 and J is TRBJ1-1; D not certain. The CDR3 totals 17 residues. CDR1 and CDR2 (germline): SGHDT, YYEEEE. With 5 bases removed from V and 0 bases from J, the gap between germline ends came to 20 bases. The CDR3 nucleotides are TGTGCCAGCAGACCAAGAGCTTCAGCTAACATGAACACTGAAGCTTTCTTT. It encodes CASRPRASANMNTEAFF.

This clonotype showed up many times. CDR3 nucleotides: TGTGCCAGCAGAGAAAAGACTAGCGGTTTCTACGAGCAGTACTTC. Its protein product is CASREKTSGFYEQYF. The chain uses TRBV6-1 and TRBJ2-7, with TRBD2 matching over 9 bases. CDR3 size: 15 residues. Germline V gene lookup returns CDR1 MNHNS and CDR2 SASEGT. The V gene end was trimmed by 6 bases and the J gene end by 3 bases; junction bases not matched to a gene: 9.